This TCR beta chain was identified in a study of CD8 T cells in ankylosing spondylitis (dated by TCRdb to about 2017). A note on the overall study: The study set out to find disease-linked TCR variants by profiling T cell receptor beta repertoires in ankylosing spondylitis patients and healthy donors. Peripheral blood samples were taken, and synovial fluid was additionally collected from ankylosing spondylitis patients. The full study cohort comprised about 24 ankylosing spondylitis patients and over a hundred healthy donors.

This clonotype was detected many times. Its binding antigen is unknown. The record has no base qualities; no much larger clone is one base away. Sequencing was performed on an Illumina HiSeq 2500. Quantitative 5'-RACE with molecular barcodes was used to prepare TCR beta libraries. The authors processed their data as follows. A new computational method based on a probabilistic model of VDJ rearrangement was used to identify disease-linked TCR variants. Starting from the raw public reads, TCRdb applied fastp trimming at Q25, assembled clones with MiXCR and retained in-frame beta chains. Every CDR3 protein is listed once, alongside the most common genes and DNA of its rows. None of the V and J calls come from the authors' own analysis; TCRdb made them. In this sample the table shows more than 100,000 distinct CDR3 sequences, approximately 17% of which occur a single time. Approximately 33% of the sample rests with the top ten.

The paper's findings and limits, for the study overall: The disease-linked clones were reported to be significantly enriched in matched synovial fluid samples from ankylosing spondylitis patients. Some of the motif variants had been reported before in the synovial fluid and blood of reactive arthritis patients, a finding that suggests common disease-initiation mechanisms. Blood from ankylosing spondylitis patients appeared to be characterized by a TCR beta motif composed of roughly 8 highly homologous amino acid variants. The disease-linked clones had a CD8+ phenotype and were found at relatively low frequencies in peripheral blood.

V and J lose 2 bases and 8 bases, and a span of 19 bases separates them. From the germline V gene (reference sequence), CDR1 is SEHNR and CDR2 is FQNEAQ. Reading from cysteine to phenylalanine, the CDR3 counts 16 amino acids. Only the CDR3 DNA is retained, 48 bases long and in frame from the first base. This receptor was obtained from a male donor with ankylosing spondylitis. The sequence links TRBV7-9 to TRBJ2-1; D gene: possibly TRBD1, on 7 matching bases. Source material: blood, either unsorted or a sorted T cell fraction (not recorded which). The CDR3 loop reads CASSLLGGQAGHEQFF. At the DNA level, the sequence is TGTGCCAGCAGCTTACTGGGAGGACAGGCGGGCCATGAGCAGTTCTTC.